This T cell receptor (beta chain) emerged from a study of metastatic and nonmetastatic thyroid tumors. The sample holds many counts of this clone. TCRdb re-called clones from the PCR reads using MiXCR. The sample consists of 25,000 to 35,000 clones, approximately 17% of them appearing once. No treatment of any kind had been given to any patient before thyroid surgery. CDR1 and CDR2 from the germline V gene are SGHRS and YFSETQ. The CDR3 is 17 residues long. Trimming took off 4 bases at V and 0 bases at J, with 14 bases between the two ends. The clonotype originates from a female donor with papillary thyroid cancer or a benign thyroid nodule (not recorded which). Some clones in this sample may be carry-over from other donors' samples. Sequenced input: blood. The rearrangement links TRBV5-1 to TRBJ2-6; D remains unclear. The CDR3, as DNA: TGCGCCAGCAGCACCGACACCCCAGGCTCTGGGGCCAACGTCCTGACTTTC. Protein sequence: CASSTDTPGSGANVLTF.